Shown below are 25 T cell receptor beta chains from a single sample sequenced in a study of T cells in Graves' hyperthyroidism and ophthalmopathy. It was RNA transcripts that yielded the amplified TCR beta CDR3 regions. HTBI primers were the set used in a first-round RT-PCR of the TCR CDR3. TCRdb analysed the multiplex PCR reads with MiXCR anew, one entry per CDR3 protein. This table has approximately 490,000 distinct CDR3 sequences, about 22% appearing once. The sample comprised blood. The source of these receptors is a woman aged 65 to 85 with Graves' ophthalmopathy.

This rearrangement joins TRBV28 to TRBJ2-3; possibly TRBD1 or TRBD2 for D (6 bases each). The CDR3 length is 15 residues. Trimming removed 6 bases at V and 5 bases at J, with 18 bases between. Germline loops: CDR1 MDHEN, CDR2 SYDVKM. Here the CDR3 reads CASRLSGGWGDTQYF. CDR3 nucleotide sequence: TGTGCCAGCAGGCTGTCCGGGGGCTGGGGAGATACGCAGTATTTT.

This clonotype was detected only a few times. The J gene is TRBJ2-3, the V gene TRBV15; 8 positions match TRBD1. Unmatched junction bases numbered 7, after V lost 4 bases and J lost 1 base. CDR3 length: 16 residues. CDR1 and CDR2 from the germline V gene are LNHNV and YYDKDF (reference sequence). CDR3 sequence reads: CATSTTPGQGTDTQYF. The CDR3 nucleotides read TGTGCCACCAGCACAACACCGGGACAGGGCACAGATACGCAGTATTTT.

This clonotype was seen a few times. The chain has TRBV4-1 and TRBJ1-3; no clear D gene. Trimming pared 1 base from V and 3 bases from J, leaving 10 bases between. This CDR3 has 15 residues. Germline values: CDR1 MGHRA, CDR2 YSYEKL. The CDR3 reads CASSQGPRRGNTIYF. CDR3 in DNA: TGCGCCAGCAGCCAAGGACCGCGGCGTGGAAACACCATATATTTT.

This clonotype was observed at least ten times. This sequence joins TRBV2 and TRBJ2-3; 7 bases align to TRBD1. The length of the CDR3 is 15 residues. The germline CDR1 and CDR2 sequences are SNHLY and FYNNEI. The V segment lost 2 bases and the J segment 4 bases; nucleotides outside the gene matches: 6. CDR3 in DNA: TGTGCCAGCAGTGAACAGGGGGTTGCAGCAGATACGCAGTATTTT. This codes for CASSEQGVAADTQYF.

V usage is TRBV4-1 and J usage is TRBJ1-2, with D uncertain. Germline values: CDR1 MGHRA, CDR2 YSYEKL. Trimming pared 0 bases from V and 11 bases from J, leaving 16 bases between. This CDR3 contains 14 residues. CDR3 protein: CASSQDMIPKTYTF. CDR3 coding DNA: TGCGCCAGCAGCCAAGATATGATTCCGAAGACGTACACCTTC.

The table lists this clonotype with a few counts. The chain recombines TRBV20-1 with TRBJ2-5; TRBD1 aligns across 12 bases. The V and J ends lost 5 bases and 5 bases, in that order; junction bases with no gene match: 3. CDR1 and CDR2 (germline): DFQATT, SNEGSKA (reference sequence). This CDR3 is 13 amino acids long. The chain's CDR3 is CSAPGQGAETQYF. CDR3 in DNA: TGCAGTGCTCCGGGACAGGGGGCTGAGACCCAGTACTTC.

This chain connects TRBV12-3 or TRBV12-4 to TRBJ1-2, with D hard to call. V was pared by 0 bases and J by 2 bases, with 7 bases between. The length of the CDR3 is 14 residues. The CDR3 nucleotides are TGTGCCAGCAGTTTAGCCACGGTGAACTATGGCTACACCTTC. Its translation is CASSLATVNYGYTF.

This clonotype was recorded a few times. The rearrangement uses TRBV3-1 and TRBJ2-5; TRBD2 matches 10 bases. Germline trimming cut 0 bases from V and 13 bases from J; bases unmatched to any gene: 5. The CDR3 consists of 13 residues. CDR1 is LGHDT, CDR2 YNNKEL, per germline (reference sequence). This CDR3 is CASSQDLASGRYF. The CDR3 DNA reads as TGTGCCAGCAGCCAAGATTTGGCTAGCGGGAGGTACTTC.

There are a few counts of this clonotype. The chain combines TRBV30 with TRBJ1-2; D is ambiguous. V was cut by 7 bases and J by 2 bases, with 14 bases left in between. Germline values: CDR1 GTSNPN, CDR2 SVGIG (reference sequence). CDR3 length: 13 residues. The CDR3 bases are TGTGCCTCCGTACGGCAGGCGAACTATGGCTACACCTTC. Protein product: CASVRQANYGYTF.

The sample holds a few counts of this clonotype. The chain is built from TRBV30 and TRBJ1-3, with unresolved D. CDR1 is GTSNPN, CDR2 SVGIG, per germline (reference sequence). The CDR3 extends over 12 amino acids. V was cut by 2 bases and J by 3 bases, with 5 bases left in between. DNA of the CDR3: TGTGCCTGGAGTCGCGATGGAAACACCATATATTTT. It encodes CAWSRDGNTIYF.

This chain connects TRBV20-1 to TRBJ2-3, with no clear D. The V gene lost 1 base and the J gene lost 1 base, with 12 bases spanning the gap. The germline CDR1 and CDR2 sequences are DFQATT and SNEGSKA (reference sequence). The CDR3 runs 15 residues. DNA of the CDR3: TGCAGTGCTAGAGGTCAAGGGCCTCGCACAGATACGCAGTATTTT. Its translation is CSARGQGPRTDTQYF.

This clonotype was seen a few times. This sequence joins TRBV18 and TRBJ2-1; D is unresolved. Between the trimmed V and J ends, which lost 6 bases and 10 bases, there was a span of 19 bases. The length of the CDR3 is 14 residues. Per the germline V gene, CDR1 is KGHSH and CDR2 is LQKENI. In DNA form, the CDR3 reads TGTGCCAGCTCCCCTACCCTCAATAATGGGGAGCAGTTCTTC. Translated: CASSPTLNNGEQFF. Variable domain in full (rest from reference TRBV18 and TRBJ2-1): NAGVMQNPRHLVRRRGQEARLRCSPMKGHSHVYWYRQLPEEGLKFMVYLQKENIIDESGMPKERFSAEFPKEGPSILRIQQVVRGDSAAYFCASSPTLNNGEQFFGPGTRLTVL.

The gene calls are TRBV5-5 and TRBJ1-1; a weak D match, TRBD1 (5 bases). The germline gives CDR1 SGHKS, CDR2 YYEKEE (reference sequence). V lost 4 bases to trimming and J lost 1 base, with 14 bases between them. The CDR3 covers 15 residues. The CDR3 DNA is TGTGCCAGCAGCCCGCGGGCGGGACCGAACACTGAAGCTTTCTTT. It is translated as CASSPRAGPNTEAFF.

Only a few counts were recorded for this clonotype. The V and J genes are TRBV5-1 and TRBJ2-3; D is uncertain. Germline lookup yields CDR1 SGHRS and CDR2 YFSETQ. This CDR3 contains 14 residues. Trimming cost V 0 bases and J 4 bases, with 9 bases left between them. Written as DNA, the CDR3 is TGCGCCAGCAGCTTGGTCCGGGCGTCAGATACGCAGTATTTT. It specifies CASSLVRASDTQYF.

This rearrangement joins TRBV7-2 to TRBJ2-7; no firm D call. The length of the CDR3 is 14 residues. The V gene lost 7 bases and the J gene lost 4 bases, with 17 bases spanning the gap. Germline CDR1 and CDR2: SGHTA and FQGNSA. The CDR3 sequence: CASTPDNLRYEQYF. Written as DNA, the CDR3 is TGTGCCAGCACCCCCGACAATCTCCGGTACGAGCAGTACTTC.

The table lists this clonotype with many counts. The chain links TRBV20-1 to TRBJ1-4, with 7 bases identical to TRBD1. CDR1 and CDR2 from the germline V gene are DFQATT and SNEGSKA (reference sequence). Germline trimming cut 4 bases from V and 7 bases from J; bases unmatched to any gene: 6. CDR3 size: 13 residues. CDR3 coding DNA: TGCAGTGCTATCCAGGGGGGAAGTGAAAAACTGTTTTTT. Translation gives CSAIQGGSEKLFF.

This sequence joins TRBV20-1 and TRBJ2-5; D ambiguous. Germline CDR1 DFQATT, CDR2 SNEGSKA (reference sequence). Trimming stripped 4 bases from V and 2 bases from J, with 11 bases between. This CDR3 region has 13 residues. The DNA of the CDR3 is TGCAGTGCTACCCGGACGCTACAAGAGACCCAGTACTTC. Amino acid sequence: CSATRTLQETQYF.

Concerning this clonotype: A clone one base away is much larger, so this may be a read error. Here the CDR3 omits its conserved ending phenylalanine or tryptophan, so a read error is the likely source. The CDR3 DNA follows: TGTGCCAGCAGCCTCCCCGGCAGCCCTTCCTACGAGCAGTACCTC. This codes for CASSLPGSPSYEQYL. This chain uses TRBV3-1 with TRBJ2-7, with no clear D. There are 15 residues in the CDR3. Per germline, CDR1 LGHDT and CDR2 YNNKEL (reference sequence). V dropped 4 bases and J dropped 1 base, with 14 bases sitting between them.

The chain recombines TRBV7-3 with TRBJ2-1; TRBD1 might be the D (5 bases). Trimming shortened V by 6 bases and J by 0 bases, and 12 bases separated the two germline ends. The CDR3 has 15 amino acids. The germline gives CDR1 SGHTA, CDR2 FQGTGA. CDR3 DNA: TGTGCCAGCAGAGAGAAGGGGCTCTCCTACAATGAGCAGTTCTTC. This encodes CASREKGLSYNEQFF.

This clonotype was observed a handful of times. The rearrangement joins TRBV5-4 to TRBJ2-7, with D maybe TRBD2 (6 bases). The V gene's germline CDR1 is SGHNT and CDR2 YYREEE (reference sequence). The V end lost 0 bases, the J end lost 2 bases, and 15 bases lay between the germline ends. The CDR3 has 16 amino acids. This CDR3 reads CASSLASSGTPYEQYF. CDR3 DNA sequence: TGTGCCAGCAGCTTGGCTTCCTCCGGGACTCCCTACGAGCAGTACTTC.

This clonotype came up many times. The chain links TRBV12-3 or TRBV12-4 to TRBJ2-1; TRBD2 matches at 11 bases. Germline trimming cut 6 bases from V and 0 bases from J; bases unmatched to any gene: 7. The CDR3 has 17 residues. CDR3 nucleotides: TGTGCCAGCAGCCTTGGGGGACTAGCGGTCTCCTACAATGAGCAGTTCTTC. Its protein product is CASSLGGLAVSYNEQFF.

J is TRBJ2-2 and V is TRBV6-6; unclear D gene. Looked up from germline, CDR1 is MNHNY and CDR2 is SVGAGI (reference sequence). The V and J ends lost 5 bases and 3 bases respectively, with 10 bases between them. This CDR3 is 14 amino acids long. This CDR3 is CASSPIQHTGELFF. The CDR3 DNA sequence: TGTGCCAGCAGTCCGATACAACACACCGGGGAGCTGTTTTTT.

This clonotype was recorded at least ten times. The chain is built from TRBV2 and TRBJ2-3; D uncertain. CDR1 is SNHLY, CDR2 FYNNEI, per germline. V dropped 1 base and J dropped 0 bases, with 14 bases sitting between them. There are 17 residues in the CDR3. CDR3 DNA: TGTGCCAGCAGTGAAGGAGGTTCTGGGATTAGCACAGATACGCAGTATTTT. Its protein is CASSEGGSGISTDTQYF.

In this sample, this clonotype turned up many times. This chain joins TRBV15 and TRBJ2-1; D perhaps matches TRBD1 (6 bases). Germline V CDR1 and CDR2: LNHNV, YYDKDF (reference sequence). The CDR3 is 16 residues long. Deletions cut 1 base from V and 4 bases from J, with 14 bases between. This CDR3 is CATSRGMQGQYNEQFF. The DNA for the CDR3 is TGTGCCACCAGCAGAGGGATGCAGGGGCAATACAATGAGCAGTTCTTC.

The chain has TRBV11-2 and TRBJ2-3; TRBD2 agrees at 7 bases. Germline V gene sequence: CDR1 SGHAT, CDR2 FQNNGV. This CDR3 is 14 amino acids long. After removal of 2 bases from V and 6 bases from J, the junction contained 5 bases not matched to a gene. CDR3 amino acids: CASSLWGGEDTQYF. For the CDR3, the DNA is TGTGCCAGCAGCTTATGGGGGGGTGAGGATACGCAGTATTTT.